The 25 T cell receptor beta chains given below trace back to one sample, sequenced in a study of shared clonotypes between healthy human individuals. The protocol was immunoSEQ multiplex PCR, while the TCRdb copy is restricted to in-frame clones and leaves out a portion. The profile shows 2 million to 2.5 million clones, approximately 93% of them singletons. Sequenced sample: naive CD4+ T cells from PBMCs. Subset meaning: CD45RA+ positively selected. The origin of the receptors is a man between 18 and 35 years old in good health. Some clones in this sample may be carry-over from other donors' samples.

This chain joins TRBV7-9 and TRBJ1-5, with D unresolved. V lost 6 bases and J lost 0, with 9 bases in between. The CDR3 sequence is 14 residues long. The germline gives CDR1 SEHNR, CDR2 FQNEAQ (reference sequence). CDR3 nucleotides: TGTGCCAGCAGTTATGACGTTAGCAATCAGCCCCAGCATTTT. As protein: CASSYDVSNQPQHF.

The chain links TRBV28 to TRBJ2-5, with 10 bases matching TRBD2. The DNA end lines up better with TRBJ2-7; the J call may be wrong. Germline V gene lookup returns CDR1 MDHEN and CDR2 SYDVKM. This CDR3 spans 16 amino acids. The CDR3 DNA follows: TGTGCCAGCAGTCCCCCCGGGGAGCGGGAGGGCTACGAGCAGTACTTC. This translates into CASSPPGEREGYEQYF.

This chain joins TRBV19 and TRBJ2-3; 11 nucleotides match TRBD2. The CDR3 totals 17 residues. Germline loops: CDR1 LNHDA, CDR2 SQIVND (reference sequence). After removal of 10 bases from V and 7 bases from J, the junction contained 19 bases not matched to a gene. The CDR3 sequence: CATQIAGGPSVGYTQYF. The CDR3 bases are TGTGCCACGCAGATAGCGGGAGGGCCTTCCGTGGGATATACGCAGTATTTT.

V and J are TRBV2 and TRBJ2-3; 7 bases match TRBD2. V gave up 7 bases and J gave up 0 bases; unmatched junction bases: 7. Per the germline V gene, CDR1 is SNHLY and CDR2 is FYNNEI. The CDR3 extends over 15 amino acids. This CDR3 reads CASKREVSSTDTQYF. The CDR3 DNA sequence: TGTGCCAGCAAACGGGAGGTCTCCAGCACAGATACGCAGTATTTT.

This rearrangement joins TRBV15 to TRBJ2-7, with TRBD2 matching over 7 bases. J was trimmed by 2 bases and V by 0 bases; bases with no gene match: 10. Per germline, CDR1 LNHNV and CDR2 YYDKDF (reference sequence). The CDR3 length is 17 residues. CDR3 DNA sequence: TGTGCCACCAGCAGAGATAGGGCGCGGGGAGGGGCCTACGAGCAGTACTTC. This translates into CATSRDRARGGAYEQYF.

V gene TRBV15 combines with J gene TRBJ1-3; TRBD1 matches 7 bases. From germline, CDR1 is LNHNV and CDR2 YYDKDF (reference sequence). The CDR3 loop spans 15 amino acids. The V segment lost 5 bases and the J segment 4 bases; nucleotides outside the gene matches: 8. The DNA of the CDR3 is TGTGCCACCAGCGCCTCGACAGGGATGGGAAACACCATATATTTT. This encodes CATSASTGMGNTIYF.

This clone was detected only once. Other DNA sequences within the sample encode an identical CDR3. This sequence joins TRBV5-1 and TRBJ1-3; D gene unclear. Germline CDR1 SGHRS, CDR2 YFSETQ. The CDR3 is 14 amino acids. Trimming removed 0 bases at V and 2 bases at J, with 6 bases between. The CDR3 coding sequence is TGCGCCAGCAGCTTGGTCGGGGCTGGAAACACCATATATTTT. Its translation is CASSLVGAGNTIYF. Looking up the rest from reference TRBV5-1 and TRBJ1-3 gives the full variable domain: KAGVTQTPRYLIKTRGQQVTLSCSPISGHRSVSWYQQTPGQGLQFLFEYFSETQRNKGNFPGRFSGRQFSNSRSEMNVSTLELGDSALYLCASSLVGAGNTIYFGEGSWLTVV.

In DNA, the CDR3 is TGTGCCAGCAGTTTTCGAGGGCACTATGGCTACACCTTC. It codes for CASSFRGHYGYTF. The V gene is TRBV27, the J gene TRBJ1-2; D not certain. Germline loops: CDR1 MNHEY, CDR2 SMNVEV (reference sequence). The V end lost 3 bases, the J end lost 3 bases, and 8 bases lay between the germline ends. This CDR3 has 13 residues.

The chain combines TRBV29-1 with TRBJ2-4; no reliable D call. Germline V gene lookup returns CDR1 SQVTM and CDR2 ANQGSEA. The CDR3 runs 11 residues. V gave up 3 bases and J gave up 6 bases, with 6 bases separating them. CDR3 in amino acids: CSVDLGNIQYF. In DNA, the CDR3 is TGCAGCGTTGATCTGGGAAACATTCAGTACTTC.

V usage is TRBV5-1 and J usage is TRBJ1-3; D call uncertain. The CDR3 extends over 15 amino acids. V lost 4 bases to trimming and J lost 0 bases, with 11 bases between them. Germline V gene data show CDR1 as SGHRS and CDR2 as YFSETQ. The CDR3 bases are TGCGCCAGCAGCCAAGGGAGAGACTCTGGAAACACCATATATTTT. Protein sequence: CASSQGRDSGNTIYF.

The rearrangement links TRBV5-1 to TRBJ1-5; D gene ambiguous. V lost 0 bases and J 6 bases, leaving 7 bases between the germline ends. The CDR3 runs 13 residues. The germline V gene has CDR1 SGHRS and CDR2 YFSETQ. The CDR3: CASSLDPGQPQHF. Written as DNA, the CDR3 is TGCGCCAGCAGCTTGGATCCCGGTCAGCCCCAGCATTTT.

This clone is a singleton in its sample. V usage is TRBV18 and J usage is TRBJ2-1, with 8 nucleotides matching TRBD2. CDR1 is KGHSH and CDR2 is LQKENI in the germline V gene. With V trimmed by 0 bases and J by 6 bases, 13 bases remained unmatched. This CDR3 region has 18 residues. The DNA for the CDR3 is TGTGCCAGCTCACCACCGGGGAGCGGGAGAATAGGGGGCAATGAGCAGTTCTTC. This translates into CASSPPGSGRIGGNEQFF.

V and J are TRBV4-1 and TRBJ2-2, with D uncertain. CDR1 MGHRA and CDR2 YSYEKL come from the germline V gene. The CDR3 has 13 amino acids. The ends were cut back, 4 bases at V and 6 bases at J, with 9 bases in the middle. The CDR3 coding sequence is TGCGCCAGCAGCCCTTATGGACCCGGGGAGCTGTTTTTT. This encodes CASSPYGPGELFF.

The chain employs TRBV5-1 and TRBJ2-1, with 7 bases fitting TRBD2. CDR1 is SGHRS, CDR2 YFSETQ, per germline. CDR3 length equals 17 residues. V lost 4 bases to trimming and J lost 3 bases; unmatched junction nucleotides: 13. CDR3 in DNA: TGCGCCAGCAGCCCCGGTGGGGCTAGCGGCCGCTACAATGAGCAGTTCTTC. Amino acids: CASSPGGASGRYNEQFF.

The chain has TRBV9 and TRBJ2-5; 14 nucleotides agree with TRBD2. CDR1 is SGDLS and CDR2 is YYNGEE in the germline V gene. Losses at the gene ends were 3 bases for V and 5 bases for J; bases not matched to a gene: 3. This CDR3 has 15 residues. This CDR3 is CASSAGTSGSETQYF. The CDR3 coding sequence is TGTGCCAGCAGCGCAGGGACTAGCGGGAGTGAGACCCAGTACTTC.

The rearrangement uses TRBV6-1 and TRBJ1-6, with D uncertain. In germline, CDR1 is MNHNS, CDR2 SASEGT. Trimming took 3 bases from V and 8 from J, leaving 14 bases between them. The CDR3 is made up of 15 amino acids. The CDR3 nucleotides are TGTGCCAGCAGTGATTTGTCCTCCTCGGATTCACCCCTCCACTTT. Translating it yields CASSDLSSSDSPLHF.

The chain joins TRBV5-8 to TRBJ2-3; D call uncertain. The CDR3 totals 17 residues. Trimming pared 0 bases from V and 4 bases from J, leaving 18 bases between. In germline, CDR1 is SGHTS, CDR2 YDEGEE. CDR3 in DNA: TGTGCCAGCAGCTTGGCCCGGTCACCTCGGAGCCCAGATACGCAGTATTTT. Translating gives CASSLARSPRSPDTQYF.

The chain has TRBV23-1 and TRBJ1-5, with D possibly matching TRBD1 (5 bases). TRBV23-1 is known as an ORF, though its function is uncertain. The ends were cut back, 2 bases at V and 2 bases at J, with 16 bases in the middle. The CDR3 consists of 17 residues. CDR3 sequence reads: CASSQPPDRGRNQPQHF. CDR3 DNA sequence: TGCGCCAGCAGTCAACCTCCGGATCGGGGACGCAATCAGCCCCAGCATTTT.

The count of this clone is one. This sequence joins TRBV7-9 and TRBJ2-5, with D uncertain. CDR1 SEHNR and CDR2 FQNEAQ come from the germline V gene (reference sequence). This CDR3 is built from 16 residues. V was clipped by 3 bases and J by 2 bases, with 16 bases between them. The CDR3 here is CASSFRLSARQETQYF. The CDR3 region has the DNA TGTGCCAGCAGCTTCAGACTCTCCGCCCGACAAGAGACCCAGTACTTC. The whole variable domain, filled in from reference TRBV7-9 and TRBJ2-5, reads DTGVSQNPRHKITKRGQNVTFRCDPISEHNRLYWYRQTLGQGPEFLTYFQNEAQLEKSRLLSDRFSAERPKGSFSTLEIQRTEQGDSAMYLCASSFRLSARQETQYFGPGTRLLVL.

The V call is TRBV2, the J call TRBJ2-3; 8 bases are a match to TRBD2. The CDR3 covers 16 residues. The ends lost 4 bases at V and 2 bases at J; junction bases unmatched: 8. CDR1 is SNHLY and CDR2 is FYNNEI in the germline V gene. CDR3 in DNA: TGTGCCAGCAGTGGGTTCCTAGCGGGTATCACAGATACGCAGTATTTT. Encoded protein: CASSGFLAGITDTQYF.

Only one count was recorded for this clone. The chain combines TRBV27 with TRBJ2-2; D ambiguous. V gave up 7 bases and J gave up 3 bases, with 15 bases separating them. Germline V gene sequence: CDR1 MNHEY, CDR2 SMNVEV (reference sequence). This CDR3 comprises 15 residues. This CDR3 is CASTPGWADTGELFF. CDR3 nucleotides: TGTGCCAGCACCCCCGGGTGGGCGGACACCGGGGAGCTGTTTTTT.

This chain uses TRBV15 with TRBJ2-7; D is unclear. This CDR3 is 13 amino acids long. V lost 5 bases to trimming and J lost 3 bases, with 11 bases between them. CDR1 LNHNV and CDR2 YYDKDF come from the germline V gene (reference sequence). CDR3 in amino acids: CATSPTPLYEQYF. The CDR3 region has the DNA TGTGCCACCAGCCCCACCCCGCTCTACGAGCAGTACTTC.

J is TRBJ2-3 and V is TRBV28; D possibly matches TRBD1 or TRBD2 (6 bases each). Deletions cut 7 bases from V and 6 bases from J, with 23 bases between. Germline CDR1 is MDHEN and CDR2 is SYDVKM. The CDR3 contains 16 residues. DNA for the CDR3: TGTGCCAGCAACTGGCCCGGGTCTAGGGGGAGGGATACGCAGTATTTT. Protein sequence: CASNWPGSRGRDTQYF.

The CDR3 is CASTPPGTSGREGQDTQYF. For the CDR3, the DNA is TGTGCCAGCACCCCCCCGGGGACTAGCGGGAGGGAGGGGCAGGATACGCAGTATTTT. The V call is TRBV28, the J call TRBJ2-3; 16 bases align to TRBD2. The CDR3 has 19 amino acids. The V segment lost 7 bases and the J segment 6 bases; nucleotides outside the gene matches: 16. Germline V CDR1 and CDR2: MDHEN, SYDVKM.

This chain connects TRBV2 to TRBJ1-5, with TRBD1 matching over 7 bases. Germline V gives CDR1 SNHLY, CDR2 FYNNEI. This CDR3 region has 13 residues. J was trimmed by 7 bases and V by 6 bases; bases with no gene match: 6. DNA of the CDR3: TGTGCCAGCAGCGGGGCAGGGGGGCAGCCCCAGCATTTT. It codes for CASSGAGGQPQHF. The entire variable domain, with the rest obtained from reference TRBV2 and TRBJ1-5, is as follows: EPEVTQTPSHQVTQMGQEVILRCVPISNHLYFYWYRQILGQKVEFLVSFYNNEISEKSEIFDDQFSVERPDGSNFTLKIRSTKLEDSAMYFCASSGAGGQPQHFGDGTRLSIL.